This T cell receptor (beta chain) was recovered during a study of CD8+CD57+ T cells in acquired aplastic anemia. Investigators profiled TCR beta VDJ and CDR3 from genomic DNA template. TCRdb redid the calling of the reads with MiXCR, one entry per CDR3 protein. The table records 200,000 to 250,000 distinct CDR3 sequences, around 63% of them present only once. Germline V lookup: CDR1 SNHLY, CDR2 FYNNEI. The CDR3 contains 13 residues. A few counts support this clonotype. A much bigger clone sits one base away, suggesting this may be a read error. The sequenced material came from sorted CD4+, CD8+, or CD8+CD57+ T cells (not recorded which) from PBMCs. J is TRBJ2-7 and V is TRBV2; 12 nucleotides agree with TRBD2. The TCR originated in a human donor in good health. The CDR3 DNA follows: TGTGCCCGTCGACTAGCGGGAGCCGAGGAGCGGTACTTC. This gives the protein CARRLAGAEERYF.